This T cell receptor beta chain was sequenced in a study of human T cells and chemical hapten exposure. On the study more broadly: The study lasted approximately 25 weeks, and patients were dosed weekly with diphenylcyclopropenone on the scalp throughout. Study-wide results and caveats: Unchanged with DPC sensitization were TCRs above 1 in 1000 frequency.

On this clonotype: The antigen is unknown.

Time point in this sample: pre-sensitization, week 0. Treatment noted: therapeutic diphenylcyclopropenone sensitization with weekly scalp DPC. Patch tests were applied only after blood draws. TCRdb fed the RACE reads into MiXCR, producing one record per CDR3 protein. The sample records around 56,000 distinct CDR3 sequences, more than 8% being singletons. The source was whole blood, collected in connection with sensitization to the hapten diphenylcyclopropenone (DPC). This clonotype was obtained from a man aged 35 to 55 with alopecia areata. Some clones in this sample may be carry-over from other donors' samples.

The CDR3 DNA follows: TGTGCCAGCCTTCCACTTACTAGCGGGAGAAGCAATGAGCAGTTCTTC. It is translated as CASLPLTSGRSNEQFF. V is TRBV2 and J is TRBJ2-1; the match to TRBD2 covers 11 bases. Germline CDR1 reads SNHLY; CDR2 reads FYNNEI. The CDR3 totals 16 residues. V lost 8 bases to trimming and J lost 6 bases; unmatched junction nucleotides: 12.